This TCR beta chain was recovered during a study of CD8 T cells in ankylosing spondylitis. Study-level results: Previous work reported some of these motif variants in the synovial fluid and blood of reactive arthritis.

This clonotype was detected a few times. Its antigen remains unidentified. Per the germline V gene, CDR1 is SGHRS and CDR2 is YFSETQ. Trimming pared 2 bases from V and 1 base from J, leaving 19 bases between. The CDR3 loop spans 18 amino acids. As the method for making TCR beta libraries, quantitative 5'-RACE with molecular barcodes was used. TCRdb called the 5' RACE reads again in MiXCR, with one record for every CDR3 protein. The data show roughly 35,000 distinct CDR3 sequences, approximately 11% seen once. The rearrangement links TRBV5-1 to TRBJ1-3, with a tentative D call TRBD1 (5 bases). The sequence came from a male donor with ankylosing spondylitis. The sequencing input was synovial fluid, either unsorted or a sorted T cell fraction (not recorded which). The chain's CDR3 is CASSFGGAYRLSGNTIYF. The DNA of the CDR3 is TGCGCCAGCAGCTTTGGCGGGGCTTACCGTTTATCTGGAAACACCATATATTTT. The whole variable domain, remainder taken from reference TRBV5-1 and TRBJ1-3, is KAGVTQTPRYLIKTRGQQVTLSCSPISGHRSVSWYQQTPGQGLQFLFEYFSETQRNKGNFPGRFSGRQFSNSRSEMNVSTLELGDSALYLCASSFGGAYRLSGNTIYFGEGSWLTVV.